Shown below are 8 T cell receptor beta chains from a single sample sequenced in a study of PD-1 blockade in classical Hodgkin lymphoma. As to time point: cycle 4 day 1 (C4D1), after 6 weeks of nivolumab. Brentuximab vedotin exposure varied, and every patient relapsed after autologous stem cell transplantation. Produced via immunoSEQ multiplex PCR; TCRdb's table is partial and in-frame only. Of tens of thousands of clones listed, just over 90% were seen once; the top ten hold approximately 8%. The specimen comprised peripheral blood mononuclear cells (PBMCs), sampled before the fourth cycle of nivolumab. These receptor sequences come from a human donor with classical Hodgkin lymphoma.

This clone showed up just a few times. Relative to the germline gene, one junction end is altered; a read error may explain this. The chain joins TRBV20-1 to TRBJ1-4; TRBD1 is a possible D gene (5 bases). Looked up from germline, CDR1 is DFQATT and CDR2 is SNEGSKA (reference sequence). This CDR3 is built from 10 residues. The CDR3 reads CSAKGTAPRW. CDR3 nucleotides: TGCAGTGCTAAGGGGACGGCACCGAGGTGG.

The chain recombines TRBV28 with TRBJ2-1; 8 bases line up with TRBD1. This CDR3 is built from 14 residues. Trimming took 2 bases from V and 11 from J; bases not matched to a gene: 8. Germline V gene sequence: CDR1 MDHEN, CDR2 SYDVKM. CDR3 residues: CASSLTGQGPKQFF. CDR3 nucleotide sequence: TGTGCCAGCAGTTTAACAGGACAGGGTCCCAAGCAGTTCTTC.

This clone was detected only once. The CDR3 sequence: CASSLTTLAGLEQYF. DNA of the CDR3: TGTGCCAGCAGCTTAACGACCCTAGCGGGTTTGGAGCAGTACTTC. This chain links TRBV7-2 with TRBJ2-7, with 8 bases that match TRBD2. V lost 2 bases and J lost 7; bases outside the gene matches: 10. The CDR3 is 15 amino acids. The germline CDR1 and CDR2 sequences are SGHTA and FQGNSA.

This rearrangement joins TRBV7-6 to TRBJ2-5, with a weak D call TRBD1 (8 bases). Trimming cost V 5 bases and J 1 base, with 17 bases left between them. Germline V gives CDR1 SGHVS, CDR2 FNYEAQ. The CDR3 runs 16 residues. The CDR3 here is CASSPQGGGFQETQYF. The CDR3 DNA reads as TGTGCCAGCAGCCCACAGGGGGGGGGATTCCAAGAGACCCAGTACTTC. Full variable domain (missing parts from reference TRBV7-6 and TRBJ2-5): GAGVSQSPRYKVTKRGQDVALRCDPISGHVSLYWYRQALGQGPEFLTYFNYEAQQDKSGLPNDRFSAERPEGSISTLTIQRTEQRDSAMYRCASSPQGGGFQETQYFGPGTRLLVL.

Only one count was recorded for this clone. The chain has TRBV28 and TRBJ1-2; D gene uncertain. The CDR3 is 15 amino acids. Germline V gives CDR1 MDHEN, CDR2 SYDVKM. Trimming removed 1 base from V and 4 bases from J, with 13 bases in between. Written as DNA, the CDR3 is TGTGCCAGCAGTTTATATAGGGCCGGCATCTATGGCTACACCTTC. Amino acid sequence: CASSLYRAGIYGYTF.

The chain joins TRBV6-5 to TRBJ1-4, with D unclear. CDR3 length: 15 amino acids. Germline loops: CDR1 MNHEY, CDR2 SVGAGI. Trimming left V 6 bases short and J 0 bases short, with 11 bases between. The CDR3 is CASSPSRSTNEKLFF. CDR3 nucleotides: TGTGCCAGCAGCCCTTCCAGATCAACTAATGAAAAACTGTTTTTT.

The DNA for the CDR3 is TGTGCCAGCAGTTGGCAGGGTTCTTCCCAAGAGACCCAGTACTTC. Amino acid sequence: CASSWQGSSQETQYF. The rearrangement uses TRBV2 and TRBJ2-5, with D tentatively TRBD1 (5 bases). The V gene's germline CDR1 is SNHLY and CDR2 FYNNEI. V was pared by 5 bases and J by 1 base, with 14 bases between. This CDR3 has 15 amino acids.

The gene calls are TRBV5-4 and TRBJ2-7; 13 bases are a match to TRBD2. The CDR3 consists of 18 residues. CDR1 and CDR2 from the germline V gene are SGHNT and YYREEE (reference sequence). J gave up 3 bases and V 4 bases, and 13 bases lay outside the gene matches. CDR3 DNA: TGTGCCAGCAGCAAACCCGGACTAGCGGGAGATGCGGACTACGAGCAGTACTTC. Translation: CASSKPGLAGDADYEQYF.